Shown below are 32 T cell receptor beta chains from a single sample sequenced in a study of cytomegalovirus exposure and HLA in healthy donors. The PCR employed 60 Vbeta primers together with 13 Jbeta primers. Method: immunoSEQ multiplex PCR; TCRdb's copy keeps in-frame clones and lacks some. The sample yields 150,000 to 200,000 clones, around 79% seen once. The source material was PBMCs. The origin of the receptors is a middle-aged woman in good health and CMV-seropositive.

This chain connects TRBV7-2 to TRBJ1-1; perhaps TRBD1 as D (6 bases). This CDR3 contains 14 residues. Per germline, CDR1 SGHTA and CDR2 FQGNSA. Trimming cost V 5 bases and J 7 bases, with 17 bases left between them. The CDR3 bases are TGTGCCAGCAGCCTAGGGGGGGGCCCACGTGAAGCTTTCTTT. It encodes CASSLGGGPREAFF.

This chain uses TRBV6-5 with TRBJ2-5; 10 bases align to TRBD2. The length of the CDR3 is 15 residues. From germline, CDR1 is MNHEY and CDR2 SVGAGI. The V gene end was trimmed by 6 bases and the J gene end by 7 bases; junction bases not matched to a gene: 11. CDR3: CASRPPSGGIGTQYF. CDR3 coding DNA: TGTGCCAGCAGGCCACCTAGCGGGGGAATAGGGACCCAGTACTTC.

V is TRBV23-1 and J is TRBJ1-2; TRBD1 matches 7 bases. TRBV23-1 is placed among ORFs of uncertain function. V lost 4 bases and J lost 8; bases outside the gene matches: 10. The CDR3 length is 14 residues. CDR3 loop: CASSLGSGGMGYTF. For the CDR3, the DNA is TGCGCCAGCAGTCTAGGGTCAGGGGGTATGGGCTACACCTTC.

J is TRBJ1-4 and V is TRBV5-1, with a tentative D call TRBD1 (5 bases). The CDR3 is 15 amino acids. Germline CDR1 SGHRS, CDR2 YFSETQ. The V end was cut by 2 bases, the J end by 0 bases, with 8 bases between. The CDR3 protein is CASSFDSTTNEKLFF. The CDR3 nucleotides read TGCGCCAGCAGCTTCGACAGTACAACTAATGAAAAACTGTTTTTT.

This clone was observed once. V and J are TRBV6-1 and TRBJ1-2, with 7 bases aligning to TRBD1. Germline V gives CDR1 MNHNS, CDR2 SASEGT. V was clipped by 6 bases and J by 4 bases; unmatched bases: 5. The CDR3 is made up of 13 amino acids. Here the CDR3 reads CASRDGTAYGYTF. CDR3 sequence (DNA): TGTGCCAGCAGGGACGGGACAGCCTATGGCTACACCTTC.

There are a few counts of this clone. This chain uses TRBV7-9 with TRBJ2-1, with 9 bases lining up with TRBD2. V trimming: 2 bases; J trimming: 7 bases; junction bases outside the gene matches: 6. Germline V gives CDR1 SEHNR, CDR2 FQNEAQ (reference sequence). This CDR3 contains 15 residues. The CDR3 loop is CASSLKAGGMNEQFF. DNA of the CDR3: TGTGCCAGCAGCTTAAAGGCGGGGGGGATGAATGAGCAGTTCTTC.

This chain uses TRBV21-1 with TRBJ2-3; the table calls TRBD1, which could not be checked here. TRBV21-1 is an annotated pseudogene. The CDR3 is made up of 17 amino acids. The CDR3, as DNA: TGTGCCAGCAGCGCCCCCCGGGACAAAGGACCCACAGATACGCAGTATTTT. Amino acid sequence: CASSAPRDKGPTDTQYF.

CDR3 region: CAWSRGTGTYEQYF. The CDR3 region has the DNA TGTGCCTGGAGTCGCGGGACAGGGACGTACGAGCAGTACTTC. The chain uses TRBV30 and TRBJ2-7, with 9 bases identical to TRBD1. Germline assignment: CDR1 GTSNPN and CDR2 SVGIG (reference sequence). There are 14 residues in the CDR3. V lost 2 bases, J lost 4 bases, and 6 bases stayed unmatched.

The V call is TRBV5-1, the J call TRBJ1-3; 9 bases map to TRBD1. The CDR3 has 16 amino acids. The junction had 5 bases not matched to a gene; V was cut back by 1 base and J by 3 bases. Germline V CDR1 and CDR2: SGHRS, YFSETQ. CDR3 nucleotide sequence: TGCGCCAGCAGCTTGCTTGGACAGGGGAATGGAAACACCATATATTTT. It encodes CASSLLGQGNGNTIYF.

J is TRBJ2-5 and V is TRBV18; D perhaps matches TRBD2 (6 bases). The CDR3 runs to 13 residues. Per germline, CDR1 KGHSH and CDR2 LQKENI. The germline V and J ends were trimmed by 3 bases and 3 bases, with 8 bases remaining between them. The CDR3 nucleotides read TGTGCCAGCTCACCGTGGGGGGAAGAGACCCAGTACTTC. Amino acid sequence: CASSPWGEETQYF. The whole variable domain, filled in from reference TRBV18 and TRBJ2-5, reads NAGVMQNPRHLVRRRGQEARLRCSPMKGHSHVYWYRQLPEEGLKFMVYLQKENIIDESGMPKERFSAEFPKEGPSILRIQQVVRGDSAAYFCASSPWGEETQYFGPGTRLLVL.

In this sample, this clone turned up once. CDR3 residues: CASSGGSNFTSNTEAFF. In nucleotides, the CDR3 is TGTGCCAGCAGTGGAGGGTCTAACTTTACTTCGAACACTGAAGCTTTCTTT. This rearrangement joins TRBV2 to TRBJ1-1, with D uncertain. The CDR3 is 17 amino acids. The V end lost 4 bases, the J end lost 1 base, and 19 bases lay between the germline ends. Per the germline V gene, CDR1 is SNHLY and CDR2 is FYNNEI.

V gene TRBV7-8 combines with J gene TRBJ2-3, with 7 bases identical to TRBD1. Germline values: CDR1 SGHVS, CDR2 FQNEAQ. V lost 5 bases and J lost 1; bases outside the gene matches: 9. The CDR3 runs to 16 residues. The CDR3 DNA follows: TGTGCCAGCAGCCCCCGTCGGGACAGCCGCACAGATACGCAGTATTTT. This codes for CASSPRRDSRTDTQYF. Full variable domain (rest looked up from reference TRBV7-8 and TRBJ2-3): GAGVSQSPRYKVAKRGQDVALRCDPISGHVSLFWYQQALGQGPEFLTYFQNEAQLDKSGLPSDRFFAERPEGSVSTLKIQRTQQEDSAVYLCASSPRRDSRTDTQYFGPGTRLTVL.

The chain has TRBV18 and TRBJ1-5; a weak D match, TRBD1 (5 bases). The CDR3 has 14 residues. Per the germline V gene, CDR1 is KGHSH and CDR2 is LQKENI. V was clipped by 1 base and J by 5 bases, with 9 bases between them. CDR3 loop: CASSPQGWYQPQHF. The CDR3 region has the DNA TGTGCCAGCTCACCACAGGGGTGGTATCAGCCCCAGCATTTT.

On this clone itself: Other DNA sequences in this specimen translate into the identical CDR3. The chain links TRBV29-1 to TRBJ1-1; D gene unclear. Germline CDR1 reads SQVTM; CDR2 reads ANQGSEA. The CDR3 spans 13 residues. Between the trimmed V and J ends, which lost 7 bases and 0 bases, there was a span of 12 bases. CDR3 bases: TGCAGCGCCTTAGGCAGGTTGAACACTGAAGCTTTCTTT. It specifies CSALGRLNTEAFF. Supplemented by reference TRBV29-1 and TRBJ1-1, the full variable domain reads SAVISQKPSRDICQRGTSLTIQCQVDSQVTMMFWYRQQPGQSLTLIATANQGSEATYESGFVIDKFPISRPNLTFSTLTVSNMSPEDSSIYLCSALGRLNTEAFFGQGTRLTVV.

CDR3 bases: TGTGCCATCAGTGCGACAGGTCAATACGAGCAGTACTTC. Translated, it gives CAISATGQYEQYF. The gene calls are TRBV10-3 and TRBJ2-7, with a possible D match to TRBD1 (6 bases). The CDR3 is 13 residues long. V gave up 4 bases and J gave up 4 bases, with 11 bases separating them. The V gene's germline CDR1 is ENHRY and CDR2 SYGVKD.

V usage is TRBV6-1 and J usage is TRBJ2-2, with TRBD1 matching over 8 bases. The CDR3 totals 14 residues. V lost 6 bases, J lost 1 base, and 1 base stayed unmatched. Germline assignment: CDR1 MNHNS and CDR2 SASEGT. This chain's CDR3 is CASRGTGNTGELFF. In DNA, the CDR3 is TGTGCCAGCAGGGGGACAGGGAACACCGGGGAGCTGTTTTTT.

This sequence joins TRBV5-4 and TRBJ2-1; D is undetermined. V was pared by 6 bases and J by 9 bases, with 10 bases between. The germline CDR1 and CDR2 sequences are SGHNT and YYREEE (reference sequence). The CDR3 runs to 11 residues. Written as DNA, the CDR3 is TGTGCCAGCACGAGGATGGGTGAGCAGTTCTTC. The encoded protein is CASTRMGEQFF.

This clone was seen only a few times. The chain has TRBV10-1 and TRBJ1-1; TRBD1 matches 12 bases. Germline CDR1 and CDR2: WNHNN and SYGVQD (reference sequence). The CDR3 runs 16 residues. Trimming took 2 bases from V and 4 from J; bases not matched to a gene: 5. The CDR3 loop is CASSEGTGGIGTEAFF. The CDR3 coding sequence is TGCGCCAGCAGTGAGGGGACAGGGGGCATCGGCACTGAAGCTTTCTTT.

The chain is built from TRBV27 and TRBJ2-7, with D tentatively TRBD1 (6 bases). V lost 6 bases, J lost 3 bases, and 21 bases lay in between. CDR1 is MNHEY, CDR2 SMNVEV, per germline (reference sequence). There are 16 residues in the CDR3. DNA for the CDR3: TGTGCCAGCAGCCCCCCCGTGGTCAGGGGCAACTACGAGCAGTACTTC. Its protein is CASSPPVVRGNYEQYF.

The chain carries TRBV2 and TRBJ1-1; D call uncertain. V was trimmed by 3 bases and J by 5 bases, leaving 7 bases between them. CDR1 and CDR2 from the germline V gene are SNHLY and FYNNEI. The CDR3 totals 12 residues. As DNA, the CDR3 is TGTGCCAGCAGTGAGGCACATACTGAAGCTTTCTTT. It specifies CASSEAHTEAFF.

This chain joins TRBV5-1 and TRBJ2-3, with 12 bases identical to TRBD2. CDR1 is SGHRS, CDR2 YFSETQ, per germline. The CDR3 has 18 amino acids. Trimming removed 4 bases from V and 3 bases from J; junction bases left unmatched: 12. The CDR3 coding sequence is TGCGCCAGCAGCCGTTTCCCCTCTAGCGGGGGGGGGACAGATACGCAGTATTTT. It encodes CASSRFPSSGGGTDTQYF. Full variable domain (remainder filled in from reference TRBV5-1 and TRBJ2-3): KAGVTQTPRYLIKTRGQQVTLSCSPISGHRSVSWYQQTPGQGLQFLFEYFSETQRNKGNFPGRFSGRQFSNSRSEMNVSTLELGDSALYLCASSRFPSSGGGTDTQYFGPGTRLTVL.

The chain recombines TRBV6-5 with TRBJ2-1; 8 bases are a match to TRBD1. There are 15 residues in the CDR3. CDR1 MNHEY and CDR2 SVGAGI come from the germline V gene. The ends lost 5 bases at V and 2 bases at J; junction bases unmatched: 5. The CDR3 region has the DNA TGTGCCAGCAGTCCCGACAGGGGCCCCTACAATGAGCAGTTCTTC. As protein: CASSPDRGPYNEQFF.

The V call is TRBV7-6, the J call TRBJ2-1; 9 bases align to TRBD1. Germline values: CDR1 SGHVS, CDR2 FNYEAQ. V was clipped by 5 bases and J by 1 base; unmatched bases: 9. The CDR3 has 17 residues. In DNA form, the CDR3 reads TGTGCCAGCAGCCCCCCGGACAGGGGCATATCCTACAATGAGCAGTTCTTC. Translating gives CASSPPDRGISYNEQFF.

The rearrangement uses TRBV7-2 and TRBJ2-1; 8 nucleotides match TRBD2. The trim removed 5 bases at V and 6 bases at J, leaving 9 bases unmatched. Germline assignment: CDR1 SGHTA and CDR2 FQGNSA. This CDR3 has 15 amino acids. The CDR3 sequence: CASSPPGLVINEQFF. The CDR3 DNA reads TGTGCCAGCAGCCCCCCGGGACTAGTGATCAATGAGCAGTTCTTC.

The V and J genes are TRBV5-4 and TRBJ2-3, with a weak D call TRBD2 (6 bases). The CDR3 is 14 amino acids. Trimming removed 5 bases from V and 0 bases from J, with 10 bases in between. CDR1 is SGHNT, CDR2 YYREEE, per germline (reference sequence). CDR3 amino acids: CASSRGFSTDTQYF. The CDR3 region has the DNA TGTGCCAGCAGTCGGGGGTTTAGCACAGATACGCAGTATTTT.

The CDR3 coding sequence is TGCGCCAGCAGCCCAAATCCCGGGACAGGGATAATGAACACTGAAGCTTTCTTT. As protein: CASSPNPGTGIMNTEAFF. The rearrangement uses TRBV5-1 and TRBJ1-1; 9 bases match TRBD1. The CDR3 covers 18 residues. V was clipped by 4 bases and J by 0 bases; unmatched bases: 13. The germline V gene encodes CDR1 SGHRS and CDR2 YFSETQ.

This clone came up once. An end of the junction does not agree with germline; a read error may underlie this. The chain employs TRBV18 and TRBJ1-1, with TRBD1 identical over 8 bases. This CDR3 has 16 residues. Germline CDR1 is KGHSH and CDR2 is LQKENI. DNA for the CDR3: TGTGCCAGCTCACCACGGGAACAGGGGGGGAACACTCAAGCTTTCTTT. Residues: CASSPREQGGNTQAFF.

The chain carries TRBV11-3 and TRBJ1-1; TRBD1 might be the D (6 bases). CDR1 is SGHNT, CDR2 YENEEA, per germline. With 5 bases removed from V and 3 bases from J, the gap between germline ends came to 19 bases. This CDR3 has 16 amino acids. The CDR3 is CASSHAGIGGDTEAFF. As DNA, the CDR3 is TGTGCCAGCAGCCACGCGGGTATAGGGGGTGACACTGAAGCTTTCTTT.

This clone has just a few counts. The rearrangement uses TRBV19 and TRBJ2-1, with D unclear. The V and J ends lost 7 bases and 0 bases respectively, with 10 bases between them. There are 14 residues in the CDR3. In germline, CDR1 is LNHDA, CDR2 SQIVND (reference sequence). Written as DNA, the CDR3 is TGTGCCAGTAAAGAGACTTTCTCCTACAATGAGCAGTTCTTC. Protein: CASKETFSYNEQFF. Filled out from reference TRBV19 and TRBJ2-1, the complete variable domain reads DGGITQSPKYLFRKEGQNVTLSCEQNLNHDAMYWYRQDPGQGLRLIYYSQIVNDFQKGDIAEGYSVSREKKESFPLTVTSAQKNPTAFYLCASKETFSYNEQFFGPGTRLTVL.

The rearrangement joins TRBV18 to TRBJ1-6; no definite D call. The V end lost 1 base, the J end lost 10 bases, and 14 bases lay between the germline ends. This CDR3 region has 15 residues. The germline CDR1 and CDR2 sequences are KGHSH and LQKENI. CDR3 sequence reads: CASSPQPGFRSPLHF. DNA of the CDR3: TGTGCCAGCTCACCACAACCCGGTTTTCGGTCACCCCTCCACTTT. Drawing the rest from reference TRBV18 and TRBJ1-6, the complete variable domain is NAGVMQNPRHLVRRRGQEARLRCSPMKGHSHVYWYRQLPEEGLKFMVYLQKENIIDESGMPKERFSAEFPKEGPSILRIQQVVRGDSAAYFCASSPQPGFRSPLHFGNGTRLTVT.

The rearrangement links TRBV7-2 to TRBJ2-7, with D hard to call. The CDR3 runs to 14 residues. Looked up from germline, CDR1 is SGHTA and CDR2 is FQGNSA. The ends were cut back, 5 bases at V and 1 base at J, with 12 bases in the middle. The CDR3 loop is CASSPTVHSYEQYF. CDR3 in DNA: TGTGCCAGCAGCCCAACGGTTCATTCCTACGAGCAGTACTTC.

The rearrangement uses TRBV5-1 and TRBJ2-7; possibly TRBD2 for D (5 bases). The CDR3 is made up of 14 amino acids. Trimming took off 3 bases at V and 5 bases at J, with 15 bases between the two ends. Germline CDR1 SGHRS, CDR2 YFSETQ. The CDR3 DNA reads TGCGCCAGCAGCTATGGTGGTAGCGACAACGAGCAGTACTTC. Its protein is CASSYGGSDNEQYF.